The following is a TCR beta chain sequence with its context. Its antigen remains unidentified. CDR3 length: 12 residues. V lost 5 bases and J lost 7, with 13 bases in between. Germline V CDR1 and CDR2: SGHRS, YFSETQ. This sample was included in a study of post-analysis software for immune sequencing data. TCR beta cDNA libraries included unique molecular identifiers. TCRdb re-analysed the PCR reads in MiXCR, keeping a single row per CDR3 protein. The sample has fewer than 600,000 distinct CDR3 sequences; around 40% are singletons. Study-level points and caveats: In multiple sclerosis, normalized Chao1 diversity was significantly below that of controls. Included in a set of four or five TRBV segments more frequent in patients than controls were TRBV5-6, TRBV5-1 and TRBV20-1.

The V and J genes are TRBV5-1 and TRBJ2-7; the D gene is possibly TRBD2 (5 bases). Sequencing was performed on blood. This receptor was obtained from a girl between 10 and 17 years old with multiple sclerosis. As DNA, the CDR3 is TGCGCCAGCAGGGAAACGGGGAGAGAGCAGTACTTC. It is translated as CASRETGREQYF.